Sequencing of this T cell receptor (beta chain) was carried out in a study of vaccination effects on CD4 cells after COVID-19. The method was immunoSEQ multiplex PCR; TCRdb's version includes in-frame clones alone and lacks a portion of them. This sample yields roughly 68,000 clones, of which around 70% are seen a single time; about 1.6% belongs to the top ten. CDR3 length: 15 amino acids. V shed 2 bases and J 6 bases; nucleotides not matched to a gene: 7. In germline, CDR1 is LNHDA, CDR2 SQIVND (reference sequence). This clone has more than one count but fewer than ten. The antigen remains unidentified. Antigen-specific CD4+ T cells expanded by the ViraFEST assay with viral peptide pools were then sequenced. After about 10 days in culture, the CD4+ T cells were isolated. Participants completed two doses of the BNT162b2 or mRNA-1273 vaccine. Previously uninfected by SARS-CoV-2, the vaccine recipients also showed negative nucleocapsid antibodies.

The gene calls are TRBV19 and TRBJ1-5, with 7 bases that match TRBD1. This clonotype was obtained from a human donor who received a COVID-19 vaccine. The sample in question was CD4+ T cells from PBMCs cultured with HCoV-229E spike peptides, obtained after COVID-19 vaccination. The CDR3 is CASSISRQGAQPQHF. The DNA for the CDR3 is TGTGCCAGTAGTATATCCAGACAGGGAGCTCAGCCCCAGCATTTT.